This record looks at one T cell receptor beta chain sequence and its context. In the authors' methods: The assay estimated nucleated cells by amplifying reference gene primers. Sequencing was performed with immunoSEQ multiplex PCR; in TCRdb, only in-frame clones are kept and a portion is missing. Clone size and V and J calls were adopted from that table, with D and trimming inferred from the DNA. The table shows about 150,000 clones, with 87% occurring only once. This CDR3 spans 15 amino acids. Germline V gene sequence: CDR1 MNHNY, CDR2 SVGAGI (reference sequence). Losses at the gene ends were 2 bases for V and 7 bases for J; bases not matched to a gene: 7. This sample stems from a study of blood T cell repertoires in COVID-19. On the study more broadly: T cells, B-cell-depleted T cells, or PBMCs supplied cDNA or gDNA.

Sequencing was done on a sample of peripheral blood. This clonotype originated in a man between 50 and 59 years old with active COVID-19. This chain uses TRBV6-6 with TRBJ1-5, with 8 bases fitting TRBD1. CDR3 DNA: TGTGCCAGCAGTTACAGCGGACAGGGTGGGCAGCCCCAGCATTTT. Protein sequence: CASSYSGQGGQPQHF.